The 11 T cell receptor beta chains presented below share a single source sample, sequenced in a study of T cells in Graves' hyperthyroidism and ophthalmopathy. RNA transcripts were the template for amplifying TCR beta CDR3 regions. A set of HTBI primers served as the primers for a first-round RT-PCR of the TCR CDR3. TCRdb re-called the multiplex PCR reads through MiXCR, storing one row per CDR3 protein. The data hold hundreds of thousands of distinct CDR3 sequences, with 35% to 45% observed a single time. The sample comprised blood. These receptors were obtained from a man younger than 35 with Graves' hyperthyroidism.

On this clonotype: A read error may produce the germline difference seen at one junction end. The chain employs TRBV2 and TRBJ2-7; no firm D call. Germline V gene lookup returns CDR1 SNHLY and CDR2 FYNNEI. This CDR3 region has 14 residues. Here the CDR3 reads CASSLEGPGNEPYF. CDR3 sequence (DNA): TGTGCCAGCAGCTTAGAAGGGCCAGGTAACGAGCCGTACTTC.

This clonotype has only a few counts. J is TRBJ2-7 and V is TRBV14; perhaps TRBD2 as D (5 bases). The CDR3 spans 16 residues. Germline CDR1 is SGHDN and CDR2 is FVKESK. The V end lost 4 bases, the J end lost 6 bases, and 22 bases lay between the germline ends. Here the CDR3 DNA reads TGTGCCAGCAGCCCGTTGGGAATGAGGGCTCACGGCGAGCAGTACTTC. This gives the protein CASSPLGMRAHGEQYF.

This chain links TRBV2 with TRBJ2-7; tentative D call: TRBD2 (5 bases). V lost 8 bases and J lost 1, with 15 bases in between. Germline V gene lookup returns CDR1 SNHLY and CDR2 FYNNEI. The CDR3 consists of 14 residues. CDR3 coding DNA: TGTGCCAGCGGACGCGGGCAAACATCCTACGAGCAGTACTTC. Residues: CASGRGQTSYEQYF.

The chain carries TRBV11-2 and TRBJ2-7; 7 bases match TRBD2. Germline V gene data show CDR1 as SGHAT and CDR2 as FQNNGV. This CDR3 has 16 residues. V was pared by 3 bases and J by 7 bases, with 15 bases of the junction left unmatched. The CDR3 protein is CASSLRYGQGGPEQYF. The CDR3 bases are TGTGCCAGCAGCTTGAGATATGGCCAGGGAGGGCCGGAGCAGTACTTC.

V gene TRBV20-1 combines with J gene TRBJ2-7; 14 bases are shared with TRBD2. Germline V gives CDR1 DFQATT, CDR2 SNEGSKA (reference sequence). V shed 1 base, J shed 5 bases, and the junction held 4 bases outside the gene matches. The CDR3 is 15 residues long. The CDR3 loop reads CSARVAGLAGDEQYF. The DNA of the CDR3 is TGCAGTGCTAGAGTCGCGGGACTAGCGGGAGACGAGCAGTACTTC.

This clonotype was detected only a few times. The CDR3 here is CASSLLQAGEAFF. The CDR3 DNA reads as TGTGCCAGCAGTTTACTACAGGCCGGTGAAGCTTTCTTT. The gene calls are TRBV12-3 or TRBV12-4 and TRBJ1-1; tentative D call: TRBD1 (5 bases). This CDR3 is 13 amino acids long. With 2 bases removed from V and 7 bases from J, the gap between germline ends came to 11 bases.

This clonotype was counted many times. The chain has TRBV20-1 and TRBJ1-1; 12 bases fit TRBD1. CDR3 length: 15 amino acids. The germline V gene has CDR1 DFQATT and CDR2 SNEGSKA (reference sequence). The V segment lost 5 bases and the J segment 5 bases; nucleotides outside the gene matches: 9. CDR3 DNA sequence: TGCAGTGCTTGGGACAGGGGGCGCCTAGATACTGAAGCTTTCTTT. It codes for CSAWDRGRLDTEAFF.

This rearrangement joins TRBV7-6 to TRBJ1-1; D might be TRBD1 (5 bases). Trimming cost V 7 bases and J 1 base, with 13 bases left between them. Germline CDR1 SGHVS, CDR2 FNYEAQ. The length of the CDR3 is 14 residues. The CDR3 nucleotides are TGTGCCAGCACGGGGGGACCTAGGAACACTGAAGCTTTCTTT. Translating gives CASTGGPRNTEAFF.

This clonotype was picked up a small number of times. The V gene is TRBV18, the J gene TRBJ1-5, with D hard to call. This CDR3 is 15 amino acids long. The germline V gene encodes CDR1 KGHSH and CDR2 LQKENI. V was pared by 1 base and J by 2 bases, with 9 bases between. The CDR3 DNA is TGTGCCAGCTCACCACTGGGGATGGGCAATCAGCCCCAGCATTTT. Residues: CASSPLGMGNQPQHF.

The chain recombines TRBV6-5 with TRBJ1-5, with 9 bases fitting TRBD1. CDR3 length: 16 amino acids. From germline, CDR1 is MNHEY and CDR2 SVGAGI. V was clipped by 2 bases and J by 7 bases; unmatched bases: 9. The CDR3 DNA follows: TGTGCCAGCAGTTACCCCGGACAGGGGCTAGGACAGCCCCAGCATTTT. It is translated as CASSYPGQGLGQPQHF.

As for this clonotype: Likely a read error: the CDR3 ends without its conserved phenylalanine or tryptophan. V usage is TRBV7-9 and J usage is TRBJ2-7; D gene uncertain. CDR1 SEHNR and CDR2 FQNEAQ come from the germline V gene (reference sequence). The CDR3 is 14 amino acids. V lost 1 base and J 1 base, leaving 8 bases between the germline ends. The CDR3 nucleotides read TGTGCCAGCAGCTTAGGGGGTCGGTCCTACGAGCAGTACTCC. This encodes CASSLGGRSYEQYS.